The clone carrying this TCR beta chain was counted only a few times. Antigen unknown. The CDR3 contains 17 residues. V was trimmed by 0 bases and J by 2 bases, leaving 15 bases between them. CDR1 ENHRY and CDR2 SYGVKD come from the germline V gene. These data belong to a study of response to subunit inactivated influenza vaccine. Whole-study findings and limits: Seasonal influenza vaccination, on each occasion, was suggested by the authors to recruit few new T cells.

Each CDR3 protein gets one entry after TCRdb re-called the RT-PCR reads with MiXCR. The data show 450,000 to 550,000 distinct CDR3 sequences, roughly 25% seen once. This chain links TRBV10-3 with TRBJ2-3, with D tentatively TRBD1 (5 bases). The sequences come from CD4+ T cells sorted from PBMCs, collected approximately 5 days after vaccination. The receptor comes from a man aged 45-65 years who received an inactivated influenza vaccine. This CDR3 is CAISESKQGSSTDTQYF. Written as DNA, the CDR3 is TGTGCCATCAGTGAGTCGAAGCAGGGAAGCTCCACAGATACGCAGTATTTT.